This T cell receptor beta chain was recorded in a study of cytomegalovirus exposure and HLA in healthy donors. This CDR3 is 13 amino acids long. V lost 7 bases and J lost 2; bases outside the gene matches: 7. Germline V lookup: CDR1 SQVTM, CDR2 ANQGSEA. The PCR made use of 60 Vbeta and 13 Jbeta primers. Clones were sequenced by immunoSEQ multiplex PCR, and TCRdb holds only the in-frame ones, with some missing. The repertoire has about 180,000 clones, 70% to 85% of them found once; the top ten carry more than 0.95%. The chain has TRBV29-1 and TRBJ1-1; TRBD1 matches 7 bases. Sequencing used PBMCs. The TCR comes from a girl aged 2 to 9 in good health and CMV-seropositive. DNA for the CDR3: TGCAGCGGTGGGGACAGCCAAAACACTGAAGCTTTCTTT. Translating gives CSGGDSQNTEAFF.